This TCR beta chain appears in the sequencing data of a study of T cells in Graves' hyperthyroidism and ophthalmopathy. Study results and caveats: Most thyroid clonotypes expanded above 0.001 were also detected in blood. In validation, the model predicted ophthalmopathy. These predictions came a median roughly 7.1 months before onset. From stable hyperthyroidism, ophthalmopathy was set apart by a 13 V-J model.

Exclusion criteria comprised uncontrolled infection, other autoimmune disease, pregnancy or lactation. This clonotype was detected ten times or more. Its cognate antigen is unknown. RNA transcripts provided the source from which TCR beta CDR3 regions were amplified. Primed by the HTBI set, a first-round RT-PCR was run on the TCR CDR3. Using its own MiXCR run on the multiplex PCR reads, TCRdb lists one record per CDR3 protein. Among 270,000 or so distinct CDR3 sequences, 25% to 30% were seen once, and the ten largest hold around 30%. Germline CDR1 is DFQATT and CDR2 is SNEGSKA (reference sequence). The CDR3 sequence is 16 residues long. Trimming removed 0 bases from V and 2 bases from J; junction bases left unmatched: 6.

The sample comprised blood. The chain combines TRBV20-1 with TRBJ1-5, with 8 bases that match TRBD1. This receptor was obtained from a man in his forties or fifties with Graves' hyperthyroidism that later progressed to Graves' ophthalmopathy. CDR3 bases: TGCAGTGCTAGAGATCCCCTACAGGGGGGCAATCAGCCCCAGCATTTT. It encodes CSARDPLQGGNQPQHF.